This TCR beta chain was sequenced in a study of vaccination and CD4 T cells after COVID-19. Specified treatment: approximately 10-day PBMC culture with coronavirus spike peptide pools or control peptides (ViraFEST assay). With regard to this clonotype: Its specificity is unknown.

Cultured CD4+ T cell DNA was sequenced using the Oncomine TCR Beta short-read assay. Each CDR3 protein is one row after TCRdb ran MiXCR on the PCR reads. The profile covers some 18,000 distinct CDR3 sequences, with about three fifths appearing a single time and 7.9% taken by the ten largest. Per the germline V gene, CDR1 is DFQATT and CDR2 is SNEGSKA (reference sequence). Trimming left V 4 bases short and J 8 bases short, with 14 bases between. The length of the CDR3 is 12 residues. This clonotype was sampled from a human donor who had recovered from COVID-19. Sequenced sample: CD4+ T cells from blood, cultured in vitro. The rearrangement joins TRBV20-1 to TRBJ1-1, with D possibly matching TRBD1 (6 bases). The CDR3, as DNA: TGCAGTGCTACACGGCAGGGGATCGAAGCTTTCTTT. Translated: CSATRQGIEAFF.